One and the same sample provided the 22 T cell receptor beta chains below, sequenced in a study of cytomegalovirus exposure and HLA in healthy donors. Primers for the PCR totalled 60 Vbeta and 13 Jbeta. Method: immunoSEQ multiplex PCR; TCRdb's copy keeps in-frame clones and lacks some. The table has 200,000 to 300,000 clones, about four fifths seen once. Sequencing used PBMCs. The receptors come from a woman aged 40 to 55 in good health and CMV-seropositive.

CDR3 bases: TGTGCCAGCAGCCCCGCGGGCTATAGCAATCAGCCCCAGCATTTT. Translation gives CASSPAGYSNQPQHF. The V gene is TRBV6-5, the J gene TRBJ1-5; no definite D call. This CDR3 is built from 15 residues. The V gene's germline CDR1 is MNHEY and CDR2 SVGAGI. V lost 6 bases and J lost 0, with 12 bases in between.

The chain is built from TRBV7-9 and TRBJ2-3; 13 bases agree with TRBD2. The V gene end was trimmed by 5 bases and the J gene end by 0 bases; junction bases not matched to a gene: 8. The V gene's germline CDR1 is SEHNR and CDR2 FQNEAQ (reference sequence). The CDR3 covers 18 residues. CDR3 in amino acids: CASSPGTSGVPSTDTQYF. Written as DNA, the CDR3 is TGTGCCAGCAGCCCCGGGACTAGCGGGGTCCCTAGCACAGATACGCAGTATTTT.

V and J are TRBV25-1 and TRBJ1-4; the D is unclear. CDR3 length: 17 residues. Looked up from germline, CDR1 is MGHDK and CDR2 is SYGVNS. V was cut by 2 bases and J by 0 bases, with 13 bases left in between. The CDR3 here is CASSENPEFATNEKLFF. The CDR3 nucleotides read TGTGCCAGCAGTGAAAACCCCGAGTTTGCAACTAATGAAAAACTGTTTTTT. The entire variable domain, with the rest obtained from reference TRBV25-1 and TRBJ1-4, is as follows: EADIYQTPRYLVIGTGKKITLECSQTMGHDKMYWYQQDPGMELHLIHYSYGVNSTEKGDLSSESTVSRIRTEHFPLTLESARPSHTSQYLCASSENPEFATNEKLFFGSGTQLSVL.

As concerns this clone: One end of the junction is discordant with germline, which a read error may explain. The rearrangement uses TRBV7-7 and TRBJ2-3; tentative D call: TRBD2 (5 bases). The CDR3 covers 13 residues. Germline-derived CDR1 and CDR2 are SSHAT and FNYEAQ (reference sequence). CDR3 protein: CASSLAQTDTQYF. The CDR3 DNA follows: TGTGCTAGCAGCTTAGCGCAGACAGATACGCAGTATTTT.

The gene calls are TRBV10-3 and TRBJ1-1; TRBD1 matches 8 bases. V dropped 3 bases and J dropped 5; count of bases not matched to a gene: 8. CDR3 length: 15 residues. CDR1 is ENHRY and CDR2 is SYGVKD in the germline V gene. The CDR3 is CAISDSDRGRTEAFF. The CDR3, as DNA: TGTGCCATCAGTGACTCAGACAGGGGAAGAACTGAAGCTTTCTTT.

CDR3 coding DNA: TGTGCCAGCAGCTTACTGCTAGCAGGCGAGCAGTACTTC. Its translation is CASSLLLAGEQYF. J is TRBJ2-7 and V is TRBV7-3; a possible D gene is TRBD2 (5 bases). CDR1 is SGHTA, CDR2 FQGTGA, per germline. The CDR3 extends over 13 amino acids. Trimming removed 2 bases from V and 6 bases from J, with 11 bases in between.

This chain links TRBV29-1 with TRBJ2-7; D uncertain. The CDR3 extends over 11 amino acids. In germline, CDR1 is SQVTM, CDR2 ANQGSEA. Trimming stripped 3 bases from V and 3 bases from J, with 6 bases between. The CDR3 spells CSVEAGYEQYF. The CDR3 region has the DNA TGCAGCGTTGAGGCAGGCTACGAGCAGTACTTC.

DNA for the CDR3: TGTGCCAGCAGCCTCTCCGGACAGTTTAGCTCCTACGAGCAGTACTTC. This encodes CASSLSGQFSSYEQYF. V usage is TRBV9 and J usage is TRBJ2-7, with a possible D match to TRBD1 (6 bases). Per the germline V gene, CDR1 is SGDLS and CDR2 is YYNGEE. Trimming took off 4 bases at V and 0 bases at J, with 17 bases between the two ends. The CDR3 length is 16 residues.

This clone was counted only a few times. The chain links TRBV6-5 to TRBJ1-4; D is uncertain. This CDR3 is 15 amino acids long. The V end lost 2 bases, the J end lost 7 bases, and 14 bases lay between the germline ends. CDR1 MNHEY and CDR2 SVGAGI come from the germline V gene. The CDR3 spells CASSYDRTSSEKLFF. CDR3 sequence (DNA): TGTGCCAGCAGTTACGATCGCACCTCGAGTGAAAAACTGTTTTTT.

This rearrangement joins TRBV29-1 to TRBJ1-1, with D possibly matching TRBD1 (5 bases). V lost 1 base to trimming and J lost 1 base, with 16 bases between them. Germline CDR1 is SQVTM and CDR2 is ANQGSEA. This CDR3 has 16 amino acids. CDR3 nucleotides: TGCAGCGTTGAAGGGGGAGGGGTCTCCCGGAACACTGAAGCTTTCTTT. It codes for CSVEGGGVSRNTEAFF.

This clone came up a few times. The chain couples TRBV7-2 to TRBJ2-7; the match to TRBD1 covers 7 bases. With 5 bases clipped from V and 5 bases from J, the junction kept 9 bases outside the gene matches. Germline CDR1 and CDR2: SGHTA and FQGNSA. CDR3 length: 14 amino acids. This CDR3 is CASSPQTGLDEQYF. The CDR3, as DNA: TGTGCCAGCAGCCCACAGACAGGGTTAGACGAGCAGTACTTC.

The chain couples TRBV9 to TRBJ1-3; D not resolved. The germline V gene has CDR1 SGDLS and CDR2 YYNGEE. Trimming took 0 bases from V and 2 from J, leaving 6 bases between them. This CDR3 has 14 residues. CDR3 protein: CASSVAGTGNTIYF. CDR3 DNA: TGTGCCAGCAGCGTAGCGGGGACTGGAAACACCATATATTTT.

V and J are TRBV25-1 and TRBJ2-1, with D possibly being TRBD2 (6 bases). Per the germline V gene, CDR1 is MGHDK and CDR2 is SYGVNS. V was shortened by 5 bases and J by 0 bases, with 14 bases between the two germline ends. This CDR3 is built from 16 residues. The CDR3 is CASSPSAGHSYNEQFF. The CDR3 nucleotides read TGTGCCAGCAGTCCCAGTGCGGGGCACTCCTACAATGAGCAGTTCTTC.

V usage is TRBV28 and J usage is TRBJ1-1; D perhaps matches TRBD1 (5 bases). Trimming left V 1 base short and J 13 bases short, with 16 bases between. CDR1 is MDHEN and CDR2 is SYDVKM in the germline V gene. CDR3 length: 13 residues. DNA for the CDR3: TGTGCCAGCAGTTTATTCCGGCAGGGTGCCGGTTTCTTT. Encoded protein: CASSLFRQGAGFF.

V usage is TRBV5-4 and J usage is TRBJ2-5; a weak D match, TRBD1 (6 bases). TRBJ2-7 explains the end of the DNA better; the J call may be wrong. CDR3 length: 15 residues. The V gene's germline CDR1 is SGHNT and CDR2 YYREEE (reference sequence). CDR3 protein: CASSDPGHRLDEQYF. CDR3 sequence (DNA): TGTGCCAGCAGCGACCCGGGACACCGCCTTGACGAGCAGTACTTC.

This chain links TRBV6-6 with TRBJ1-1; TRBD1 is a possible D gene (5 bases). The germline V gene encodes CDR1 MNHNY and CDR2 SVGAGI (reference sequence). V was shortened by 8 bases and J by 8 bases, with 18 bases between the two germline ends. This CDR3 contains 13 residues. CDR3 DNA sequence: TGTGCCAGCCGGGGGGTAGGGTTGGTAGAAGCTTTCTTT. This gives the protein CASRGVGLVEAFF.

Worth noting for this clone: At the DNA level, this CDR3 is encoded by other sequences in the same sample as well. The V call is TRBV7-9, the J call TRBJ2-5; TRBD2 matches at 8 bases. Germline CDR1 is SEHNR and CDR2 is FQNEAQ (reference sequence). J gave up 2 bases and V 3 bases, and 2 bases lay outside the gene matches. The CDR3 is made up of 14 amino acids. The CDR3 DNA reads TGTGCCAGCAGCTTCGGGGGGGGACAAGAGACCCAGTACTTC. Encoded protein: CASSFGGGQETQYF.

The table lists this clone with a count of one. CDR3 nucleotides: TGTGCCAGCAGTTACAATGCAGTTTATGGCTACACCTTC. Translated: CASSYNAVYGYTF. This chain links TRBV6-5 with TRBJ1-2, with D hard to call. Looked up from germline, CDR1 is MNHEY and CDR2 is SVGAGI. The CDR3 is made up of 13 amino acids. Trimming cost V 2 bases and J 5 bases, with 9 bases left between them.

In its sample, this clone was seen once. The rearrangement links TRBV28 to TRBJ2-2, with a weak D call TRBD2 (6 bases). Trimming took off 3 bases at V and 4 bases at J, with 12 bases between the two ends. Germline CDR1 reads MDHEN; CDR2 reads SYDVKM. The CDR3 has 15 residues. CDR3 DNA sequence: TGTGCCAGCAGTTTGCTCATGACTAGCACCGGGGAGCTGTTTTTT. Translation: CASSLLMTSTGELFF. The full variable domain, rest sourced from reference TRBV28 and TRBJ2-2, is DVKVTQSSRYLVKRTGEKVFLECVQDMDHENMFWYRQDPGLGLRLIYFSYDVKMKEKGDIPEGYSVSREKKERFSLILESASTNQTSMYLCASSLLMTSTGELFFGEGSRLTVL.

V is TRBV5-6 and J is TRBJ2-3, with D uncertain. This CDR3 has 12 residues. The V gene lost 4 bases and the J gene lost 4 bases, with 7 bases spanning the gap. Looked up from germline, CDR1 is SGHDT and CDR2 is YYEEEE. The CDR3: CASSQTADTQYF. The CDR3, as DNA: TGTGCCAGCAGCCAAACAGCAGATACGCAGTATTTT.

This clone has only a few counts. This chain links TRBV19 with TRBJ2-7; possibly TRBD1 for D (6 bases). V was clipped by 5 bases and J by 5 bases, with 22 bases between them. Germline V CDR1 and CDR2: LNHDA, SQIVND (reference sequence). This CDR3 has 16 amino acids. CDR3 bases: TGTGCCAGTAGTTCCGCCCTTCTACAGGGTTTCAACGAGCAGTACTTC. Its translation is CASSSALLQGFNEQYF. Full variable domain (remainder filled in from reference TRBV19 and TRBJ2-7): DGGITQSPKYLFRKEGQNVTLSCEQNLNHDAMYWYRQDPGQGLRLIYYSQIVNDFQKGDIAEGYSVSREKKESFPLTVTSAQKNPTAFYLCASSSALLQGFNEQYFGPGTRLTVT.

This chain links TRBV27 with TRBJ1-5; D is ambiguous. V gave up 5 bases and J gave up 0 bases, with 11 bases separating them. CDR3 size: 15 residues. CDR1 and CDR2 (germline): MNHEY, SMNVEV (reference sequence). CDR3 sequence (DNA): TGTGCCAGCAGTGAGCTGGAGTTTAGCAATCAGCCCCAGCATTTT. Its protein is CASSELEFSNQPQHF.